This passage covers 29 T cell receptor beta chains from one sample sequenced in a study of technical replicates of blood from several donors (dated by TCRdb to about 2017). The library was made by the immunoSEQ multiplex PCR assay. TCRdb provides this immuneACCESS table in a form limited to in-frame rearrangements. Some clones are lacking; in checked studies, under half of them reflect an unresolved V gene, and why the rest are absent is not known. The sample yields fewer than 110,000 clones; over 90% were counted once. Clones ranked in the top ten supply approximately 0.2% of the sample. Material: T cells isolated from PBMCs. These receptors were obtained from a human donor in good health.

This clone was observed once. V is TRBV4-1 and J is TRBJ2-3, with 7 nucleotides matching TRBD2. V shed 2 bases and J 1 base; nucleotides not matched to a gene: 18. The germline V gene encodes CDR1 MGHRA and CDR2 YSYEKL. The CDR3 has 20 amino acids. CDR3 in amino acids: CASSQPGVGGSRRGTDTQYF. DNA for the CDR3: TGCGCCAGCAGCCAACCGGGGGTTGGCGGGAGCCGTCGGGGCACAGATACGCAGTATTTT.

This clone has just one count. V gene TRBV19 combines with J gene TRBJ1-1; D remains unclear. Trimming stripped 5 bases from V and 11 bases from J, with 21 bases between. This CDR3 is built from 14 residues. Per the germline V gene, CDR1 is LNHDA and CDR2 is SQIVND (reference sequence). This chain's CDR3 is CASSVPYGATGAFF. The CDR3 DNA follows: TGTGCCAGTAGTGTTCCTTACGGCGCGACTGGGGCTTTCTTT.

V is TRBV11-3 and J is TRBJ1-6; D ambiguous. Trimming removed 5 bases at V and 7 bases at J, with 6 bases between. The germline V gene has CDR1 SGHNT and CDR2 YENEEA. This CDR3 spans 12 amino acids. CDR3 amino acids: CASSDYNSPLHF. As DNA, the CDR3 is TGTGCCAGCAGCGACTACAATTCACCCCTCCACTTT.

The chain employs TRBV2 and TRBJ2-3; weak D call: TRBD1 (5 bases). V lost 6 bases and J 0 bases, leaving 19 bases between the germline ends. The CDR3 is 17 residues long. Per germline, CDR1 SNHLY and CDR2 FYNNEI. The CDR3: CASRPLVQESSTDTQYF. Written as DNA, the CDR3 is TGTGCCAGCAGGCCCTTAGTACAGGAATCTAGCACAGATACGCAGTATTTT.

V is TRBV6-6 and J is TRBJ2-5; 12 positions match TRBD2. The CDR3 covers 15 residues. Looked up from germline, CDR1 is MNHNY and CDR2 is SVGAGI (reference sequence). V gave up 6 bases and J gave up 6 bases; unmatched junction bases: 8. In nucleotides, the CDR3 is TGTGCCAGCAGGCTAGCGGGGGGGCCTGACAAGACCCAGTACTTC. This translates into CASRLAGGPDKTQYF.

The chain links TRBV2 to TRBJ2-7, with 8 bases aligning to TRBD2. The V gene's germline CDR1 is SNHLY and CDR2 FYNNEI. Trimming took 6 bases from V and 2 from J; bases not matched to a gene: 6. This CDR3 is 14 amino acids long. The CDR3 is CASRPGGATYEQYF. The CDR3 nucleotides are TGTGCCAGCAGACCGGGAGGGGCGACCTACGAGCAGTACTTC.

Regarding this clone: Compared with germline, one end of the junction differs, possibly owing to a read error. V gene TRBV20-1 combines with J gene TRBJ1-2, with D possibly matching TRBD1 (6 bases). The CDR3 totals 9 residues. In germline, CDR1 is DFQATT, CDR2 SNEGSKA (reference sequence). The CDR3 loop is CSATGGAPF. The DNA of the CDR3 is TGCAGTGCGACGGGGGGGGCCCCCTTC.

The chain employs TRBV9 and TRBJ1-1; no definite D call. V lost 0 bases to trimming and J lost 3 bases, with 6 bases between them. Germline V gene sequence: CDR1 SGDLS, CDR2 YYNGEE. The CDR3 contains 13 residues. The DNA of the CDR3 is TGTGCCAGCAGCGTAGGGGGAGACACTGAAGCTTTCTTT. Translating gives CASSVGGDTEAFF.

This chain joins TRBV4-1 and TRBJ2-7; unclear D gene. The CDR3 has 15 amino acids. V lost 2 bases and J 7 bases, leaving 18 bases between the germline ends. CDR1 and CDR2 from the germline V gene are MGHRA and YSYEKL. In nucleotides, the CDR3 is TGCGCCAGCAGCCAATTTCCAGGTCCTAATGAGGAGCAGTACTTC. Translation: CASSQFPGPNEEQYF.

The gene calls are TRBV5-1 and TRBJ2-2; tentative D call: TRBD2 (6 bases). From germline, CDR1 is SGHRS and CDR2 YFSETQ. The CDR3 is made up of 17 amino acids. The V end lost 4 bases, the J end lost 2 bases, and 18 bases lay between the germline ends. The CDR3 loop reads CASSTDPHSGNTGELFF. The CDR3 DNA reads as TGCGCCAGCAGCACAGACCCGCATAGCGGAAACACCGGGGAGCTGTTTTTT.

In its sample, this clone was seen once. V gene TRBV10-1 combines with J gene TRBJ2-1, with D tentatively TRBD1 (6 bases). Germline loops: CDR1 WNHNN, CDR2 SYGVQD (reference sequence). This CDR3 has 16 residues. V lost 3 bases to trimming and J lost 2 bases, with 14 bases between them. The CDR3 is CASSDQTGFTYNEQFF. The CDR3 nucleotides are TGCGCCAGCAGTGACCAGACAGGTTTTACCTACAATGAGCAGTTCTTC.

The V call is TRBV18, the J call TRBJ2-7, with a possible D match to TRBD1 (6 bases). In germline, CDR1 is KGHSH, CDR2 LQKENI. The CDR3 extends over 14 amino acids. V was cut by 3 bases and J by 1 base, with 10 bases left in between. CDR3 sequence: CASSPERGSYEQYF. Here the CDR3 DNA reads TGTGCCAGCTCACCCGAGAGGGGGTCCTACGAGCAGTACTTC. The complete variable domain, with remaining parts taken from reference TRBV18 and TRBJ2-7, reads NAGVMQNPRHLVRRRGQEARLRCSPMKGHSHVYWYRQLPEEGLKFMVYLQKENIIDESGMPKERFSAEFPKEGPSILRIQQVVRGDSAAYFCASSPERGSYEQYFGPGTRLTVT.

The chain couples TRBV21-1 to TRBJ1-6. TRBV21-1 is designated a pseudogene. This CDR3 has 13 amino acids. CDR3 in amino acids: CASSKRADSPLHF. CDR3 nucleotides: TGTGCCAGCAGCAAGCGGGCAGATTCACCCCTCCACTTT.

V and J are TRBV10-1 and TRBJ1-5; possible D gene TRBD1, 6 bases. V was pared by 6 bases and J by 9 bases, with 12 bases between. Germline-derived CDR1 and CDR2 are WNHNN and SYGVQD (reference sequence). The CDR3 length is 12 residues. DNA of the CDR3: TGCGCCAGCAGCACAGGGTTGGGGCCCCAGCATTTT. It codes for CASSTGLGPQHF.

The chain employs TRBV6-5 and TRBJ2-1; D not certain. Deletions cut 3 bases from V and 4 bases from J, with 10 bases between. The CDR3 has 14 amino acids. CDR1 is MNHEY, CDR2 SVGAGI, per germline. The CDR3 DNA follows: TGTGCCAGCAGTTATGGCCCCAGTTACAATGAGCAGTTCTTC. This sequence encodes CASSYGPSYNEQFF.

This rearrangement joins TRBV6-4 to TRBJ2-3; 10 nucleotides align to TRBD1. J lost 5 bases, V lost 7 bases, and 15 bases had no gene match. CDR1 and CDR2 (germline): MRHNA, SNTAGT. The CDR3 extends over 17 amino acids. This chain's CDR3 is CASKPSATGGGGDTQYF. CDR3 nucleotides: TGTGCCAGCAAACCCTCCGCGACAGGGGGCGGGGGAGATACGCAGTATTTT.

This chain connects TRBV10-2 to TRBJ2-7; perhaps TRBD2 as D (5 bases). V was clipped by 8 bases and J by 5 bases, with 19 bases between them. Germline assignment: CDR1 WSHSY and CDR2 SAAADI. This CDR3 region has 14 residues. CDR3 DNA: TGCGCCAGCCAACGCGAGGGAAAGAACGACGAGCAGTACTTC. Translation gives CASQREGKNDEQYF.

The gene calls are TRBV5-6 and TRBJ2-5; the D is unclear. The CDR3 loop spans 15 amino acids. Germline V lookup: CDR1 SGHDT, CDR2 YYEEEE. Trimming pared 0 bases from V and 4 bases from J, leaving 13 bases between. The CDR3 nucleotides are TGTGCCAGCAGCTTGGTCGGCGGCACCGGAGAGACCCAGTACTTC. This sequence encodes CASSLVGGTGETQYF.

The gene calls are TRBV7-9 and TRBJ2-3, with D tentatively TRBD2 (6 bases). From germline, CDR1 is SEHNR and CDR2 FQNEAQ (reference sequence). V was cut by 8 bases and J by 5 bases, with 20 bases left in between. The CDR3 totals 15 residues. This CDR3 reads CASGDRELSLDTQYF. The CDR3 DNA follows: TGTGCCAGCGGAGACCGGGAGCTTTCCCTAGATACGCAGTATTTT.

The genes are TRBV13 and TRBJ2-1; D may be TRBD1 (6 bases). The germline V gene encodes CDR1 PRHDT and CDR2 FYEKMQ (reference sequence). Trimming took 5 bases from V and 13 from J, leaving 21 bases between them. CDR3 length: 14 amino acids. The CDR3 sequence: CASSPVLDRNKQFF. CDR3 DNA sequence: TGTGCCAGCAGCCCCGTGCTTGACAGGAACAAACAGTTCTTC.

The chain uses TRBV5-1 and TRBJ2-1; perhaps TRBD1 as D (6 bases). V was cut by 9 bases and J by 0 bases, with 16 bases left in between. The CDR3 is 15 residues long. CDR1 SGHRS and CDR2 YFSETQ come from the germline V gene. The CDR3 protein is CATNSGESSYNEQFF. In DNA form, the CDR3 reads TGCGCCACCAATTCAGGGGAAAGCTCCTACAATGAGCAGTTCTTC.

The chain carries TRBV4-1 and TRBJ2-2, with 10 bases lining up with TRBD1. In germline, CDR1 is MGHRA, CDR2 YSYEKL. Germline trimming cut 6 bases from V and 3 bases from J; bases unmatched to any gene: 4. This CDR3 is 15 amino acids long. In DNA form, the CDR3 reads TGCGCCAGCAGGCCTGGGACAGGGGACACCGGGGAGCTGTTTTTT. Protein sequence: CASRPGTGDTGELFF.

The rearrangement links TRBV19 to TRBJ1-3; TRBD1 is a possible D gene (5 bases). Germline V gene lookup returns CDR1 LNHDA and CDR2 SQIVND (reference sequence). The CDR3 has 15 amino acids. Between the trimmed V and J ends, which lost 7 bases and 4 bases, there was a span of 17 bases. CDR3 region: CASTTTGESGNTIYF. CDR3 in DNA: TGTGCCAGTACCACGACGGGGGAATCCGGAAACACCATATATTTT.

The CDR3 sequence is CASSLAGGRQETQYF. The CDR3 DNA reads as TGTGCCAGCTCGCTAGCGGGGGGGAGGCAAGAGACCCAGTACTTC. The chain recombines TRBV5-4 with TRBJ2-5, with 12 bases aligning to TRBD2. Germline V gene data show CDR1 as SGHNT and CDR2 as YYREEE (reference sequence). The length of the CDR3 is 15 residues. The junction had 6 bases not matched to a gene; V was cut back by 7 bases and J by 2 bases. Full variable domain (outside the CDR3, taken from reference TRBV5-4 and TRBJ2-5): ETGVTQSPTHLIKTRGQQVTLRCSSQSGHNTVSWYQQALGQGPQFIFQYYREEENGRGNFPPRFSGLQFPNYSSELNVNALELDDSALYLCASSLAGGRQETQYFGPGTRLLVL.

The V gene is TRBV4-1, the J gene TRBJ2-7; 7 bases match TRBD1. Germline CDR1 is MGHRA and CDR2 is YSYEKL. There are 16 residues in the CDR3. Unmatched junction bases numbered 7, after V lost 0 bases and J lost 2 bases. CDR3 nucleotide sequence: TGCGCCAGCAGCCAAGATTTCATTCAGGGGGCCTACGAGCAGTACTTC. Translated: CASSQDFIQGAYEQYF.

The rearrangement links TRBV7-9 to TRBJ2-2, with D possibly TRBD1 on 5 matching bases. The CDR3 consists of 15 residues. Germline CDR1 is SEHNR and CDR2 is FQNEAQ (reference sequence). Trimming removed 5 bases at V and 1 base at J, with 11 bases between. This CDR3 is CASSRSTGNTGELFF. As DNA, the CDR3 is TGTGCCAGCAGCAGATCAACAGGGAACACCGGGGAGCTGTTTTTT.

J is TRBJ2-5 and V is TRBV11-2; no reliable D call. V was cut by 5 bases and J by 5 bases, with 6 bases left in between. The V gene's germline CDR1 is SGHAT and CDR2 FQNNGV. The CDR3 has 11 residues. The CDR3 DNA follows: TGTGCCAGCAGCGTTCTGGAGACCCAGTACTTC. Protein product: CASSVLETQYF.

This chain connects TRBV5-5 to TRBJ2-5; 8 nucleotides align to TRBD1. The germline CDR1 and CDR2 sequences are SGHKS and YYEKEE (reference sequence). V was pared by 3 bases and J by 5 bases, with 6 bases of the junction left unmatched. The CDR3 totals 14 residues. CDR3 loop: CASSYTTGVETQYF. The CDR3, as DNA: TGTGCCAGCAGCTACACGACAGGGGTGGAGACCCAGTACTTC. Full variable domain (rest looked up from reference TRBV5-5 and TRBJ2-5): DAGVTQSPTHLIKTRGQQVTLRCSPISGHKSVSWYQQVLGQGPQFIFQYYEKEERGRGNFPDRFSARQFPNYSSELNVNALLLGDSALYLCASSYTTGVETQYFGPGTRLLVL.

This clone appeared a single time. V is TRBV18 and J is TRBJ2-3, with 11 bases fitting TRBD2. The CDR3 extends over 17 amino acids. With 6 bases clipped from V and 10 bases from J, the junction kept 18 bases outside the gene matches. Germline CDR1 is KGHSH and CDR2 is LQKENI. CDR3 residues: CASSPLETGTSGGSQYF. CDR3 DNA: TGTGCCAGCTCGCCCTTAGAAACCGGGACTAGCGGAGGGTCGCAGTATTTT.